This T cell receptor beta chain was documented in a study of T-cell reconstitution after alpha-beta-depleted transplantation in children (dated by TCRdb to 2015 to 2016). Regarding the study in general: Using TCR repertoire profiling, the study quantitatively followed how T-cell immune reconstitution unfolded in children after TCRalphabeta/CD19-depleted allogeneic hematopoietic cell transplantation.

The library was built by means of PCR. Sequenced using an Illumina HiSeq 2500. TCR libraries were prepared with molecular barcoding, using unique molecular identifiers to normalize TCRbeta repertoire quantification. In TCRdb, the public reads were trimmed at Q25 with fastp and aligned with MiXCR, with productive beta chains retained. Each entry merges the rows of one CDR3 protein and shows their most common DNA and genes. The sample yields around 240,000 distinct CDR3 sequences; 9% to 10% were counted once. The leading ten clones occupy 5% to 5.5% of the sample. From a lookup of the germline V gene (reference sequence), CDR1 and CDR2 are DFQATT and SNEGSKA. Inclusive of the bounding cysteine and phenylalanine, the CDR3 is 15 residues long. Only the CDR3 portion is preserved as DNA: 45 bases, with reading frame beginning at the first base. Trimming costs V 3 bases and J 1 base, and their ends lie 15 bases apart.

This clonotype has at least ten counts. Its cognate antigen has yet to be identified. Base qualities are missing; no much larger clone stands one base away. Recombination joined TRBV20-1 with TRBJ2-5; the D gene is not confidently resolved. The sample here was PBMCs from the stem cell graft donor, taken from the stem cell graft. This clonotype was obtained from a human donor who donated a stem cell graft to a child with SCID. The sequenced DNA: TGCAGTGCTAGGGCTCCCCCGGCCTTCCAAGAGACCCAGTACTTC. Its translation is CSARAPPAFQETQYF.